A single sample gave rise to the 8 T cell receptor beta chains below, sequenced in a study of T-cell memory formation after mild COVID-19. A single record per CDR3 protein comes from TCRdb applying MiXCR to the 5' RACE reads. This table has under 250,000 distinct CDR3 sequences, approximately 15% appearing once. The sequencing input was PBMCs or a T cell subset sorted from them (not recorded which). The receptors here all came from an adult woman who had mild COVID-19 (a few samples of this study predate the infection). Cell type and time point are not known.

The chain recombines TRBV3-1 with TRBJ1-1; TRBD1 matches at 7 bases. The CDR3 length is 15 residues. Germline V gene sequence: CDR1 LGHDT, CDR2 YNNKEL (reference sequence). Trimming cost V 7 bases and J 2 bases; bases outside gene matches: 10. The CDR3 DNA sequence: TGTGCCAGCACCCGACAGGGATATTATAACACTGAAGCTTTCTTT. This translates into CASTRQGYYNTEAFF.

The table lists this clonotype with a few counts. J is TRBJ2-3 and V is TRBV30, with 11 bases matching TRBD2. The CDR3 runs 17 residues. Looked up from germline, CDR1 is GTSNPN and CDR2 is SVGIG (reference sequence). J lost 4 bases, V lost 0 bases, and 9 bases had no gene match. CDR3 amino acids: CAWSVLRTSGSPDTQYF. CDR3 DNA sequence: TGTGCCTGGAGTGTATTGAGAACTAGCGGGAGCCCAGATACGCAGTATTTT. Using reference TRBV30 and TRBJ2-3 for the parts outside the CDR3, the full variable domain is SQTIHQWPATLVQPVGSPLSLECTVEGTSNPNLYWYRQAAGRGLQLLFYSVGIGQISSEVPQNLSASRPQDRQFILSSKKLLLSDSGFYLCAWSVLRTSGSPDTQYFGPGTRLTVL.

Many counts were recorded for this clonotype. This CDR3 is CASSVGNRYNEQFF. CDR3 nucleotide sequence: TGTGCCAGCAGTGTAGGGAATCGGTACAATGAGCAGTTCTTC. The chain carries TRBV7-2 and TRBJ2-1; D not certain. Per the germline V gene, CDR1 is SGHTA and CDR2 is FQGNSA. V gave up 6 bases and J gave up 4 bases, with 13 bases separating them. CDR3 length: 14 residues.

Many counts were recorded for this clonotype. This rearrangement joins TRBV20-1 to TRBJ2-1, with a tentative D call TRBD1 (7 bases). CDR3 size: 15 residues. Germline V gives CDR1 DFQATT, CDR2 SNEGSKA (reference sequence). Trimming stripped 5 bases from V and 0 bases from J, with 14 bases between. CDR3 nucleotide sequence: TGCAGTGCTGGCGGGACAGAATTCTCCTACAATGAGCAGTTCTTC. Translation: CSAGGTEFSYNEQFF.

This chain joins TRBV19 and TRBJ1-2; D is undetermined. The CDR3 consists of 14 residues. Looked up from germline, CDR1 is LNHDA and CDR2 is SQIVND (reference sequence). The V end was cut by 4 bases, the J end by 4 bases, with 13 bases between. The CDR3 nucleotides read TGTGCCAGTAGTACCGGACGGACTCTCTATGGCTACACCTTC. It is translated as CASSTGRTLYGYTF.

V gene TRBV5-1 combines with J gene TRBJ2-7; a weak D match, TRBD1 (5 bases). The CDR3 runs to 13 residues. The germline V gene encodes CDR1 SGHRS and CDR2 YFSETQ. Trimming left V 4 bases short and J 3 bases short, with 11 bases between. The CDR3: CASSGQGDYEQYF. CDR3 DNA: TGCGCCAGCAGCGGGCAGGGTGACTACGAGCAGTACTTC.

The rearrangement uses TRBV5-6 and TRBJ1-5, with D hard to call. Trimming pared 1 base from V and 0 bases from J, leaving 5 bases between. The CDR3 loop spans 14 amino acids. Germline V gene data show CDR1 as SGHDT and CDR2 as YYEEEE. CDR3 nucleotides: TGTGCCAGCAGCTTGACAAATAGCAATCAGCCCCAGCATTTT. It yields the protein CASSLTNSNQPQHF.

This clonotype was detected only a few times. The rearrangement links TRBV5-1 to TRBJ2-7, with D hard to call. The CDR3 runs 15 residues. V was shortened by 2 bases and J by 0 bases, with 12 bases between the two germline ends. Germline V gene sequence: CDR1 SGHRS, CDR2 YFSETQ. CDR3 in amino acids: CASSLSRDSSYEQYF. The CDR3 nucleotides are TGCGCCAGCAGCTTATCAAGAGATTCCTCCTACGAGCAGTACTTC.